The rows below give T cell receptor beta chains drawn from one sample of a study of shared clonotypes between healthy human individuals. Profiling relied on immunoSEQ multiplex PCR, and the TCRdb table lists in-frame clones only, not all of them. In the table there are about 1.4 million clones, roughly 96% of which are singletons. Sequencing input: naive CD4+ T cells sorted from blood. The receptors stem from a man aged 25 to 40 in good health. Each CDR3 is given with its conserved first and last residue. The D gene is left open where the match is weak. Size is stated for part of the rows, as once, few or many counts, or as a class when the clone is expanded.

CASSRRQGSYEQYF | TGTGCTAGCAGCCGACGTCAGGGGAGCTACGAGCAGTACTTC | NA | TRBJ2-7 | NA | TRBV7-7
CASSSLQGEQYF | TGTGCCAGCAGTTCGCTACAGGGGGAGCAGTACTTC | TRBD1 | TRBJ2-7 | NA | TRBV6-5
CASSPSGPNEQFF | TGTGCCAGCAGCCCCTCCGGACCCAATGAGCAGTTCTTC | NA | TRBJ2-1 | NA | TRBV11-3
CASNDRADGYTF | TGTGCCAGCAACGACAGGGCAGACGGCTACACCTTC | TRBD1 | TRBJ1-2 | NA | TRBV7-9
CAISESYRTEAFF | TGTGCCATCAGTGAGTCCTACCGCACTGAAGCTTTCTTT | NA | TRBJ1-1 | NA | TRBV10-3
CASSAGTSAGELFF | TGTGCCAGCAGCGCCGGGACTAGCGCCGGGGAGCTGTTTTTT | TRBD2 | TRBJ2-2 | NA | TRBV7-9
CASSETMLSGNTIYF | TGTGCCAGCAGCGAAACCATGCTCTCTGGAAACACCATATATTTT | NA | TRBJ1-3 | NA | TRBV6-5
CASSPPRGYREQYF | TGTGCCAGCAGTCCCCCCCGGGGATATCGCGAGCAGTACTTC | NA | TRBJ2-7 | NA | TRBV28
CASSNLGYTF | TGTGCCAGCTCAAACCTAGGCTACACCTTC | NA | TRBJ1-2 | NA | TRBV28
CASSRDSMDEQFF | TGTGCCAGCAGCCGGGATTCTATGGATGAGCAGTTCTTC | NA | TRBJ2-1 | NA | TRBV6-4
CASSEVRWGGYNQPQHF | TGTGCCAGCAGTGAAGTAAGGTGGGGGGGCTACAATCAGCCCCAGCATTTT | NA | TRBJ1-5 | NA | TRBV6-1
CASSPLGAGKGETQYF | TGTGCCAGCTCACCCCTCGGGGCAGGGAAAGGGGAGACCCAGTACTTC | NA | TRBJ2-5 | NA | TRBV18
CASSLSRGYNEQFF | TGTGCCAGCAGTTTATCGCGGGGTTACAATGAGCAGTTCTTC | NA | TRBJ2-1 | NA | TRBV27
CASRHTQGVVVYEQYF | TGTGCCAGCAGACATACGCAGGGGGTTGTAGTCTACGAGCAGTACTTC | TRBD1 | TRBJ2-7 | NA | TRBV27
CASLGYSNQPQHF | TGTGCCAGCCTGGGTTATAGCAATCAGCCCCAGCATTTT | NA | TRBJ1-5 | NA | TRBV6-6
CASSQGVAGGPYEQYF | TGCGCCAGCAGCCAAGGGGTAGCGGGAGGGCCATACGAGCAGTACTTC | TRBD2 | TRBJ2-7 | NA | TRBV4-3
CASRGDNEQFF | TGTGCCAGCAGAGGGGACAATGAGCAGTTCTTC | NA | TRBJ2-1 | NA | TRBV28
CASSFRESLYEQYF | TGCGCCAGCAGCTTTCGGGAGTCCCTTTACGAGCAGTACTTC | NA | TRBJ2-7 | NA | TRBV5-1
CAVRGDRVNEQYF | TGTGCCGTTAGGGGGGACAGGGTAAACGAGCAGTACTTC | TRBD1 | TRBJ2-7 | NA | TRBV7-9
CASTEGQIYNEQFF | TGTGCCAGCACCGAGGGCCAAATTTACAATGAGCAGTTCTTC | NA | TRBJ2-1 | NA | TRBV2
CASSLFQGRTYEQYF | TGCGCCAGCAGCTTGTTTCAGGGGAGAACCTACGAGCAGTACTTC | NA | TRBJ2-7 | NA | TRBV5-1
CASSEKGWETGELFF | TGTGCCAGCAGTGAAAAGGGTTGGGAGACCGGGGAGCTGTTTTTT | NA | TRBJ2-2 | NA | TRBV2
CASTITLGSGANVLTF | TGTGCCAGCACAATCACCCTGGGCTCTGGGGCCAACGTCCTGACTTTC | NA | TRBJ2-6 | NA | TRBV19
CASRSVGGQETQYF | TGTGCCAGCAGGTCAGTCGGGGGACAAGAGACCCAGTACTTC | NA | TRBJ2-5 | NA | TRBV5-4
CASSRTGGAGANVLTF | TGTGCCAGCAGTAGGACAGGGGGCGCTGGGGCCAACGTCCTGACTTTC | TRBD1 | TRBJ2-6 | NA | TRBV6-6
CASSLAGVARELFF | TGCGCCAGCAGCTTGGCCGGGGTGGCTAGGGAGCTGTTTTTT | NA | TRBJ2-2 | NA | TRBV5-1
CASSLVGGSTDTQYF | TGTGCCAGCAGCCTAGTAGGGGGGTCGACAGATACGCAGTATTTT | NA | TRBJ2-3 | few | TRBV7-2